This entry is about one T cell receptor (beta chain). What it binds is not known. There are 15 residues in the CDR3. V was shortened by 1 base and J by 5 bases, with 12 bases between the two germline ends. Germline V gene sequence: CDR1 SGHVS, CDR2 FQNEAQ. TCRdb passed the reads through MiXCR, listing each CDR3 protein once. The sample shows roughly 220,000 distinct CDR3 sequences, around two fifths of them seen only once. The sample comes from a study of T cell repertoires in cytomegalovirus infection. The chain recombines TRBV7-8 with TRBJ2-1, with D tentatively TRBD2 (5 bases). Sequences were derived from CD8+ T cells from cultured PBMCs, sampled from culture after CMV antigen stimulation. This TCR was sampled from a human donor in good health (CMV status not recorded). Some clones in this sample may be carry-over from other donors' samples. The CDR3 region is CASSLGAGQNNEQFF. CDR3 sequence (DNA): TGTGCCAGCAGCTTAGGTGCGGGCCAGAACAATGAGCAGTTCTTC. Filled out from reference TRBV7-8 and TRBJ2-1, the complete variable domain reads GAGVSQSPRYKVAKRGQDVALRCDPISGHVSLFWYQQALGQGPEFLTYFQNEAQLDKSGLPSDRFFAERPEGSVSTLKIQRTQQEDSAVYLCASSLGAGQNNEQFFGPGTRLTVL.